This T cell receptor beta chain was obtained from a study of beta chain features in type 1 diabetes. J gave up 4 bases and V 4 bases, and 7 bases lay outside the gene matches. This CDR3 has 14 amino acids. Germline lookup yields CDR1 LNHDA and CDR2 SQIVND (reference sequence). Expressed TCRB transcripts were sequenced after all isolated RNA was converted to cDNA. Produced via immunoSEQ multiplex PCR; TCRdb's table is partial and in-frame only. The table shows about 900,000 clones, with roughly a sixth occurring only once. By way of CD45RO/CCR7/CD25/CD127/CD95/CD27, the CD4+ regulatory, stem cell-like memory, central memory and naive cells were sorted.

Material for sequencing was naive CD4+ T cells from blood. V usage is TRBV19 and J usage is TRBJ2-7; 7 bases align to TRBD2. The receptor comes from a woman younger than 35 in good health. Here the CDR3 DNA reads TGTGCCAGTAGTACTCCGGGACTACCGTACGAGCAGTACTTC. Its translation is CASSTPGLPYEQYF.